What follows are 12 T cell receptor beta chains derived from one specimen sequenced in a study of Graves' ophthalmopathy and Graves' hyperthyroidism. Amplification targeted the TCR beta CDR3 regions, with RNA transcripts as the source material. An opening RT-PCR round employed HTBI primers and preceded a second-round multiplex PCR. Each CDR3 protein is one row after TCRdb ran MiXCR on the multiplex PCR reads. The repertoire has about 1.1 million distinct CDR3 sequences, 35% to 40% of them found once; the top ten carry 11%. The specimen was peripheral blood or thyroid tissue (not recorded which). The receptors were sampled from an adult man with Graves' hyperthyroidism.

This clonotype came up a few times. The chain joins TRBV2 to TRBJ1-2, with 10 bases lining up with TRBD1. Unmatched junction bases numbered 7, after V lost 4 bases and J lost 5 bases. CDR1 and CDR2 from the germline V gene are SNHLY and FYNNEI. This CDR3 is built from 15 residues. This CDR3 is CASSADRGLWYGYTF. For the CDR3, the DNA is TGTGCCAGCAGTGCCGACAGGGGGCTCTGGTATGGCTACACCTTC.

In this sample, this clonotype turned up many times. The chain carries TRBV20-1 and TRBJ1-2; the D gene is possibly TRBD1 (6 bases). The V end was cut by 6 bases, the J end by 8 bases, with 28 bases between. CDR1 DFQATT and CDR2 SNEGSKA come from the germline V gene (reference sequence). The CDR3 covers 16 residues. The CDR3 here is CSARAVGGPRVLGYTF. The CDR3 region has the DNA TGCAGTGCCAGGGCCGTCGGGGGGCCGAGGGTGCTAGGCTACACCTTC.

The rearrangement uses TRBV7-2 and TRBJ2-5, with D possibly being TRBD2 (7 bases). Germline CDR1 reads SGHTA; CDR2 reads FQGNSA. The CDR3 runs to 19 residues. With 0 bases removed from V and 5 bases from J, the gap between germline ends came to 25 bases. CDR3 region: CASSLAPRQVNTGGETQYF. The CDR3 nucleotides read TGTGCCAGCAGCTTAGCCCCACGACAGGTGAACACCGGGGGGGAGACCCAGTACTTC.

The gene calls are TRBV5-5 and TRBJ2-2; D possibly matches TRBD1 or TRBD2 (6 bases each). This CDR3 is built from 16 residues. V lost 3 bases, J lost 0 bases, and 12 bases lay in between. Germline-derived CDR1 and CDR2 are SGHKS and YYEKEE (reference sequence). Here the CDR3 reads CASSSSGGPNTGELFF. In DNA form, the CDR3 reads TGTGCCAGCAGCTCCTCTGGGGGGCCGAACACCGGGGAGCTGTTTTTT.

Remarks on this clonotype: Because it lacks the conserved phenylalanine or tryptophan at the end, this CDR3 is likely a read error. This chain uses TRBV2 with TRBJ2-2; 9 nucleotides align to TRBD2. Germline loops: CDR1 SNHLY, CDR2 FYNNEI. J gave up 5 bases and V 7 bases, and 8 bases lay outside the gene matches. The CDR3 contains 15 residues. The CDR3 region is CASTLSGSSTGELFS. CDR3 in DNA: TGTGCCAGCACCCTTAGCGGGAGTAGTACCGGGGAGCTGTTTTCT.

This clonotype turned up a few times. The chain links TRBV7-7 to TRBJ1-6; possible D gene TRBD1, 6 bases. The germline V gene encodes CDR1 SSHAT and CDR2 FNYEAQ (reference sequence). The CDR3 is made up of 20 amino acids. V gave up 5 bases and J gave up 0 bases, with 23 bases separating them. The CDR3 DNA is TGTGCCAGCAGCCCCTACGGTAGGGGGTCCAGGAGCTCCTATAATTCACCCCTCCACTTT. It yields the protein CASSPYGRGSRSSYNSPLHF.

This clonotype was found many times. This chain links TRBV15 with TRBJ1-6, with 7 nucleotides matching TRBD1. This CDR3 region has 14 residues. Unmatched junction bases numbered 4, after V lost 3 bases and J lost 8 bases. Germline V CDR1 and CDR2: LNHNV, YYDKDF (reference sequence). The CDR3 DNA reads TGTGCCACCAGCAGGAACAGGGGTGATTCACCCCTCCACTTT. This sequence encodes CATSRNRGDSPLHF.

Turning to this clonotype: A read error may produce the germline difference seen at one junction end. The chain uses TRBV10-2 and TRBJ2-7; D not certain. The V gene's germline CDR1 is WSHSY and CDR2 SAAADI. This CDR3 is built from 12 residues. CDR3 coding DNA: TGTGCCAGCAGTTACCCCCCCTTGAAGCAGTACTTC. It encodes CASSYPPLKQYF.

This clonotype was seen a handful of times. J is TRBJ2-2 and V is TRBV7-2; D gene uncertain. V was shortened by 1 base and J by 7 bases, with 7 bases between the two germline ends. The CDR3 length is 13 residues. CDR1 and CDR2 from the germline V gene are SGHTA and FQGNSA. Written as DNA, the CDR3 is TGTGCCAGCAGCTTAGATTACATCGGGGAGCTGTTTTTT. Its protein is CASSLDYIGELFF.

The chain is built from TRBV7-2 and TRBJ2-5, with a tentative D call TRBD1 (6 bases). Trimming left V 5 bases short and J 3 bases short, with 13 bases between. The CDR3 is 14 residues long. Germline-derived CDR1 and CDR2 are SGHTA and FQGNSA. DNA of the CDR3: TGTGCCAGCAGCGTAACAGGGAGAGAAGAGACCCAGTACTTC. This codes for CASSVTGREETQYF. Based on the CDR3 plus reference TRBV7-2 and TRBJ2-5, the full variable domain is GAGVSQSPSNKVTEKGKDVELRCDPISGHTALYWYRQSLGQGLEFLIYFQGNSAPDKSGLPSDRFSAERTGGSVSTLTIQRTQQEDSAVYLCASSVTGREETQYFGPGTRLLVL.

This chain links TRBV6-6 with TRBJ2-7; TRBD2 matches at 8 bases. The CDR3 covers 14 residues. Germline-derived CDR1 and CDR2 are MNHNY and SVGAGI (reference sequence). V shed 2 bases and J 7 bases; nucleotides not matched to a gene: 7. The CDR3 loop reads CASSYLSGSGEQYF. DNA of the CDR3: TGTGCCAGCAGTTACCTAAGCGGGAGCGGGGAGCAGTACTTC.

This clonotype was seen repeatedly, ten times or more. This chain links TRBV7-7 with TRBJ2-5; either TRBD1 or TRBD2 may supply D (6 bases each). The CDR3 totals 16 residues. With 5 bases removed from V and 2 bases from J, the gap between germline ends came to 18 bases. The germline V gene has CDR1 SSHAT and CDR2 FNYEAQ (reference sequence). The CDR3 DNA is TGTGCCAGCAGCCCCATGGGGGGCGCAGGGCAAGAGACCCAGTACTTC. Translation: CASSPMGGAGQETQYF.